This T cell receptor beta chain was found in a study of blood T cell repertoires in COVID-19. Study at large: There were acute and convalescent COVID-19 samples, and they came from the United States, Italy and Spain. The cDNA or gDNA used as material had been derived from T cells, B-cell-depleted T cells, or PBMCs.

Original processing notes: Amplification of reference gene primers provided the estimated nucleated cell counts. TCRdb keeps only in-frame clones here, not all; method: immunoSEQ multiplex PCR. The D gene and trimming were derived from the DNA, and the V and J assignments and clone size from that table. The sample shows approximately 270,000 clones, 88% of them seen only once. This clonotype was sampled from an elderly man with acute or convalescent COVID-19. The sequenced sample consisted of peripheral blood.

This chain's CDR3 is CASSPPGIYGYTF. The DNA of the CDR3 is TGTGCCAGCAGTCCCCCAGGAATCTATGGCTACACCTTC. The chain combines TRBV6-5 with TRBJ1-2; D gene ambiguous. The germline gives CDR1 MNHEY, CDR2 SVGAGI. This CDR3 region has 13 residues. V lost 5 bases to trimming and J lost 4 bases, with 11 bases between them.